The subject of this entry is one T cell receptor beta chain. There is no known antigen for this receptor. No clone much larger than this one lies a single base away; base qualities are absent. The record originates from a study of blood T cell repertoires in COVID-19 (dated by TCRdb to 2020 to 2021). With regard to the full study: Samples from collaborators originated in the United States, Italy and Spain and spanned both the acute and convalescent phases of COVID-19. The material from the prospective study consisted of cDNA or gDNA derived from T cells, B-cell-depleted T cells, or PBMCs. Subjects who had been exposed to COVID-19, were actively infected with it, or had recovered from it provided the deeply sampled blood TCRbeta repertoires that made up the dataset. A freely available public database, intended as a resource for researchers studying the immune response to SARS-CoV-2, is where the repertoires were released. Samples were obtained from the ongoing ImmuneRACE study (first 160 participants) and from roughly 1,300 subjects provided by 6 global collaborators. The sample metadata nearly always contained a de-identified subject ID, COVID-19 status, age in years and sex. Where available, HLA class I and class II types were taken from metadata supplied by the sample provider and were not determined by assay-based typing.

The collaborating institutions used their own protocols to collect whole blood in K2EDTA tubes. Collaborator samples were shipped for TCRbeta analysis as frozen whole blood, isolated PBMCs, or DNA extracted from either sample type. TCRbeta CDR3 regions were amplified from genomic DNA by means of the immunoSEQ Assay, a bias-controlled multiplex PCR. Per the original workflow: Nucleated cell counts per sample were estimated from amplification of reference gene primers within the assay. To quantify the absolute abundance of each unique TCRbeta CDR3 rearrangement, sequence reads were collapsed and filtered. For each sample, productive Simpson clonality was calculated by taking the square root of Simpson's diversity index across productive rearrangements. TCRdb took this table from immuneACCESS and kept in-frame rearrangements with V and J called. Such tables lack part of the clones; where checked against another copy, unresolved V genes explain under half of the gap, and the rest is unexplained. V and J calls and clone size are those listed in that table; D and trimming were worked out from the DNA. The sample table shows about 100,000 clones, and 88% are seen once. The biggest ten clones account for around 10% of the sample.

Overall results and qualifications from the work: How much clinical and demographic metadata was included differed by source and by participant, and the metadata was provided uncurated.

For CDR1 and CDR2, the germline V gene lists LGHNA and YNFKEQ. There are 16 amino acids in the CDR3, from cysteine to phenylalanine inclusive. Kept here is only the CDR3 DNA, which spans 48 bases and is read in frame from base 1. V loses 3 bases of germline sequence and J loses 0 bases, and the interval between the two ends is 12 bases. The receptor was derived from a man older than 75 with acute or convalescent COVID-19. The sequence links TRBV4-2 to TRBJ1-3; tentative D gene TRBD1, with 5 bases matching. Input material: peripheral blood. The sequenced DNA is TGTGCCAGCAGCCATATGACAGCTGCCTCTGGAAACACCATATATTTT. This is translated as CASSHMTAASGNTIYF.